This TCR beta chain was identified in a study of spatial heterogeneity in lung cancer. The time point denotes: sample taken at primary tumor resection. The sequenced material consisted of unsorted whole RNA from tumor, nontumor lung or frozen PBMC. Via MiXCR, TCRdb re-called the 5' RACE reads, giving one row per CDR3 protein. The sample lists roughly 48,000 distinct CDR3 sequences; approximately 5% were seen once. This CDR3 has 15 amino acids. The germline CDR1 and CDR2 sequences are SGHVT and SQSDAQ. Trimming removed 5 bases from V and 0 bases from J, with 10 bases in between. The clonotype comes from a male donor with early-stage non-small cell lung cancer. The sequenced sample was PBMCs, obtained at surgery. The V call is TRBV7-4, the J call TRBJ2-2; maybe TRBD1 (6 bases). The CDR3 nucleotides are TGTGCCAGCAGCCCGAGGGGGACGAACACCGGGGAGCTGTTTTTT. As protein: CASSPRGTNTGELFF.